The clone carrying this T cell receptor beta chain has a handful of counts. Antigen specificity is unknown. The CDR3 spans 14 residues. The germline V gene encodes CDR1 SGDLS and CDR2 YYNGEE. V dropped 4 bases and J dropped 6; count of bases not matched to a gene: 6. Produced via immunoSEQ multiplex PCR; TCRdb's table is partial and in-frame only. The sample includes some 25,000 clones, about 95% of them seen just once. These data belong to a study of B cell selection in AIRE deficiency. The sorted conventional CD4 T cells were gated as CD4+CD127+. Notes on the study in general: With only TCRbeta sequenced, about 37% of shared healthy Treg sequences overlapped Tconv. Of about 3,900 shared Treg TCRbeta sequences, roughly 31% were healthy-donor-only and about 9% patient-only. Approximately 29% of healthy-shared Treg TCRbeta sequences appeared in patient Tconv cells.

Sequences were obtained from CD4+CD127+ conventional T cells sorted from PBMCs. This receptor was obtained from a human donor in good health. The chain employs TRBV9 and TRBJ2-1, with 8 bases fitting TRBD2. DNA of the CDR3: TGTGCCAGCAGCAACACACGGGGGGGCAATGAGCAGTTCTTC. Translated, it gives CASSNTRGGNEQFF.